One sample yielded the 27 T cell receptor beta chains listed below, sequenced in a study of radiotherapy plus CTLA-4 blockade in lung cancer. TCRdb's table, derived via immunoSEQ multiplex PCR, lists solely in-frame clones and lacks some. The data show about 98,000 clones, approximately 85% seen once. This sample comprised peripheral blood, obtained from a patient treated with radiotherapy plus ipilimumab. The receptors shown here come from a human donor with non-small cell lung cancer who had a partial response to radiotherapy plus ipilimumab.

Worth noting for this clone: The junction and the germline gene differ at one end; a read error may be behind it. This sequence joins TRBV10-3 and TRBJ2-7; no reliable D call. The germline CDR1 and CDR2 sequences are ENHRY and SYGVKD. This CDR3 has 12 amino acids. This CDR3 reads CATSFRSYEQYF. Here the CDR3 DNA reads TGTGCCACCAGTTTTCGTTCCTACGAGCAGTACTTC.

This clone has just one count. CDR3 amino acids: CASSLIVTFTDTQYF. CDR3 nucleotide sequence: TGTGCCAGCAGCTTAATAGTGACTTTCACAGATACGCAGTATTTT. The chain is built from TRBV7-7 and TRBJ2-3; D not certain. The CDR3 is 15 amino acids. Germline V lookup: CDR1 SSHAT, CDR2 FNYEAQ (reference sequence). V was trimmed by 2 bases and J by 2 bases, leaving 11 bases between them.

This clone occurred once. The CDR3 nucleotides read TGTGCCAGCAGCCCTAACAGGGGGCGGTACACTGAAGCTTTCTTT. Amino acids: CASSPNRGRYTEAFF. The chain uses TRBV9 and TRBJ1-1; TRBD1 aligns across 9 bases. CDR3 length: 15 amino acids. Per the germline V gene, CDR1 is SGDLS and CDR2 is YYNGEE. V lost 4 bases to trimming and J lost 3 bases; unmatched junction nucleotides: 7.

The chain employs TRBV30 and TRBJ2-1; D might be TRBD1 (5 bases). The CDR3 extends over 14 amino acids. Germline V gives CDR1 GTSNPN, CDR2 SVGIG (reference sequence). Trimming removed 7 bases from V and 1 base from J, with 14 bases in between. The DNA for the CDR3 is TGTGCCTCCCCAGGGAAAGATTCCTACAATGAGCAGTTCTTC. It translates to CASPGKDSYNEQFF.

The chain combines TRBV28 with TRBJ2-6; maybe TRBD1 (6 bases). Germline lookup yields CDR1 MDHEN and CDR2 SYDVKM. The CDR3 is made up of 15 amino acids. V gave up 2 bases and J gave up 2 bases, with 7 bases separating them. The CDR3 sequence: CASSLRDTGANVLTF. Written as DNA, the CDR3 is TGTGCCAGCAGTTTAAGGGACACTGGGGCCAACGTCCTGACTTTC. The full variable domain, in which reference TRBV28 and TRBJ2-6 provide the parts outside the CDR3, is DVKVTQSSRYLVKRTGEKVFLECVQDMDHENMFWYRQDPGLGLRLIYFSYDVKMKEKGDIPEGYSVSREKKERFSLILESASTNQTSMYLCASSLRDTGANVLTFGAGSRLTVL.

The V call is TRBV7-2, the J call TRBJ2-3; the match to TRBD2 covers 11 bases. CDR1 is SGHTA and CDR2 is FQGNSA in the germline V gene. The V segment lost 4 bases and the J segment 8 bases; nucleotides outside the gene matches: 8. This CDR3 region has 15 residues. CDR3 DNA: TGTGCCAGCAGCTCTAGCGGGAGGCCTTTACCTACGCAGTATTTT. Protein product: CASSSSGRPLPTQYF.

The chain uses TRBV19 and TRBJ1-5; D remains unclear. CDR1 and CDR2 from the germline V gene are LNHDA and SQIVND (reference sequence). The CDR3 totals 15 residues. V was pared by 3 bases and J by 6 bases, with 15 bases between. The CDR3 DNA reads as TGTGCCAGTAGTATCAATAATCGGGTTTTTCAGCCCCAGCATTTT. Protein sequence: CASSINNRVFQPQHF.

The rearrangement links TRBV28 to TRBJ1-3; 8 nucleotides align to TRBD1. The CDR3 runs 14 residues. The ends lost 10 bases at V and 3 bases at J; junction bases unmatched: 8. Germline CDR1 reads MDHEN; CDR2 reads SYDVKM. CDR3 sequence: CAIDQGASGNTIYF. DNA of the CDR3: TGTGCCATCGACCAGGGGGCGAGTGGAAACACCATATATTTT.

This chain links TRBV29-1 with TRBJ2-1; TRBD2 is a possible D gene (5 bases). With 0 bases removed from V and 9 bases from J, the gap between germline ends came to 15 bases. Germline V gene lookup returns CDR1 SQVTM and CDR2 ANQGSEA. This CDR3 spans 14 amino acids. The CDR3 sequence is CSVEEGSATFEQFF. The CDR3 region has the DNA TGCAGCGTTGAAGAGGGTAGCGCGACGTTTGAGCAGTTCTTC.

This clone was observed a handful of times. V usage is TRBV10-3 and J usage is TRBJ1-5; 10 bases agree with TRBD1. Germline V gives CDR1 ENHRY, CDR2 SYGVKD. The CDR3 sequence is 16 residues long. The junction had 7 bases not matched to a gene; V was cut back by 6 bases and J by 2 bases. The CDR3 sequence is CAISLAGTGGNQPQHF. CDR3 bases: TGTGCCATCAGCCTAGCCGGGACAGGGGGCAATCAGCCCCAGCATTTT.

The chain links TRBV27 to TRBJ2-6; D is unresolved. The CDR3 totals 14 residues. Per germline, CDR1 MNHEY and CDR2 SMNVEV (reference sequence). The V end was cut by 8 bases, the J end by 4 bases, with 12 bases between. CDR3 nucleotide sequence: TGTGCCAGCCAGAGGTTCTCCGGGGCCAACGTCCTGACTTTC. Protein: CASQRFSGANVLTF.

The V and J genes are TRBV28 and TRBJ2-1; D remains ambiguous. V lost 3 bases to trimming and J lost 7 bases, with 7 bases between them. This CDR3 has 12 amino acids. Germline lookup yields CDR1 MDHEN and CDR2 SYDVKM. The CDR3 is CASSFLRNEQFF. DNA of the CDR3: TGTGCCAGCAGTTTCCTGAGGAATGAGCAGTTCTTC.

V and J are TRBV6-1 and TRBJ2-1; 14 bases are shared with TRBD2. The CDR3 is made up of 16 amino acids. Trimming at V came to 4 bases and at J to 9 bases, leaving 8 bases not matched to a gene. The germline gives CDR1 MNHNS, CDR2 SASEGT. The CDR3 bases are TGTGCCAGCAGTGTTGGACTAGCGGGAGGCAGGGCTGAGCAGTTCTTC. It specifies CASSVGLAGGRAEQFF.

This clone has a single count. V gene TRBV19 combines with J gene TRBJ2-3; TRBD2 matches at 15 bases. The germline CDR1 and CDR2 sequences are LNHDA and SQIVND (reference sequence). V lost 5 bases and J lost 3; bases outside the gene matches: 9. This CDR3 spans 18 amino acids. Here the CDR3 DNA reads TGTGCCAGTAGTCCACCGGGACTAGCGGGAGGACTAACAGATACGCAGTATTTT. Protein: CASSPPGLAGGLTDTQYF.

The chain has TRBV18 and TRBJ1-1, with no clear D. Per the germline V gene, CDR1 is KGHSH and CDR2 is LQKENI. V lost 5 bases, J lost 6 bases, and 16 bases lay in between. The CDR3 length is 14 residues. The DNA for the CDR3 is TGTGCCAGCTCATACGCCGGGAGCCGCCCTGAAGCTTTCTTT. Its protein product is CASSYAGSRPEAFF.

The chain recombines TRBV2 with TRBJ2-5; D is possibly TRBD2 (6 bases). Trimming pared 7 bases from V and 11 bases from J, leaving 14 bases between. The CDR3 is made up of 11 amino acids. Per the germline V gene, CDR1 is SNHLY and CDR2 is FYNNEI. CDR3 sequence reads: CASKYGTRQYF. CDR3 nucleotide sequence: TGTGCCAGCAAGTACGGGACTCGGCAGTACTTC.

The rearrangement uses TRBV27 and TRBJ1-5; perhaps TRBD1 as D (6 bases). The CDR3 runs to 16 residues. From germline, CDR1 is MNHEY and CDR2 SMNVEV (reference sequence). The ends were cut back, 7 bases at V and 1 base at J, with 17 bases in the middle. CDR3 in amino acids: CASKPGVIGSNQPQHF. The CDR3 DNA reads TGTGCCAGCAAACCAGGGGTCATAGGAAGCAATCAGCCCCAGCATTTT.

For the CDR3, the DNA is TGTGCCAGCACCCAACGTACAGGGGGTGGTACTGAAGCTTTCTTT. It yields the protein CASTQRTGGGTEAFF. V and J are TRBV6-5 and TRBJ1-1; 8 bases fit TRBD1. Germline values: CDR1 MNHEY, CDR2 SVGAGI. The trim removed 7 bases at V and 5 bases at J, leaving 12 bases unmatched. The CDR3 contains 15 residues.

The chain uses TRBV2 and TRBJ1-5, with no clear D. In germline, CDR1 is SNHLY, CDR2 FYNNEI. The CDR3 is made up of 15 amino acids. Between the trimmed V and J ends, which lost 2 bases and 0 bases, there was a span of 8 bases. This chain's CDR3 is CASSERSSSNQPQHF. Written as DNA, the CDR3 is TGTGCCAGCAGTGAAAGGAGTTCTAGCAATCAGCCCCAGCATTTT.

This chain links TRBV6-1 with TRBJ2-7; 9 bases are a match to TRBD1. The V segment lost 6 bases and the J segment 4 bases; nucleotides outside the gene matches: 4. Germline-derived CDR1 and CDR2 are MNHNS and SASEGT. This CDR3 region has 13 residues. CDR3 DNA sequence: TGTGCCAGCAGAGGACAGGGGTTTTACGAGCAGTACTTC. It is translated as CASRGQGFYEQYF.

CDR3 residues: CASSSGVSSYNEQFF. CDR3 in DNA: TGTGCCAGCAGTTCGGGGGTGTCCTCCTACAATGAGCAGTTCTTC. V is TRBV27 and J is TRBJ2-1, with a tentative D call TRBD2 (6 bases). The germline V gene encodes CDR1 MNHEY and CDR2 SMNVEV (reference sequence). The CDR3 runs to 15 residues. The germline V and J ends were trimmed by 4 bases and 0 bases, with 10 bases remaining between them.

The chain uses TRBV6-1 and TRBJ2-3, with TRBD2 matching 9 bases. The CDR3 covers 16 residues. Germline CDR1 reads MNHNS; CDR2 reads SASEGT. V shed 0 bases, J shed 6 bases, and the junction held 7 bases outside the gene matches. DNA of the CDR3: TGTGCCAGCAGTGAAGCGGTTAGCGGGAGTTTGGATACGCAGTATTTT. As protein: CASSEAVSGSLDTQYF.

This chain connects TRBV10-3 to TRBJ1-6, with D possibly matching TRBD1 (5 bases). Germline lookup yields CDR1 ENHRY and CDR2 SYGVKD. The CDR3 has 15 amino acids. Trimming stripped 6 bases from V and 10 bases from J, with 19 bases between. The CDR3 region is CAIRSGQGNVSPLHF. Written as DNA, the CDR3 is TGTGCCATCAGATCCGGGCAGGGAAATGTGTCACCCCTCCACTTT.

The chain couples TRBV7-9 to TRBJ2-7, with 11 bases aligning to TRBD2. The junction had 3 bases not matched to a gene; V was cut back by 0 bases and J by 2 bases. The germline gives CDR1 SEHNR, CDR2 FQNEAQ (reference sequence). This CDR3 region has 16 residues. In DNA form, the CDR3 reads TGTGCCAGCAGCTTAGCGGCTAGCGGGGGGACCTACGAGCAGTACTTC. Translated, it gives CASSLAASGGTYEQYF.

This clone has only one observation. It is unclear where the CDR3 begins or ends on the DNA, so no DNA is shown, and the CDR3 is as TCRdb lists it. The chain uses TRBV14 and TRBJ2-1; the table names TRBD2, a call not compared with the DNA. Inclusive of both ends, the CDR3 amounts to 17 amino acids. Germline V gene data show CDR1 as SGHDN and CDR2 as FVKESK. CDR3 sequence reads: CASSQVWRGRAWNEQFF.

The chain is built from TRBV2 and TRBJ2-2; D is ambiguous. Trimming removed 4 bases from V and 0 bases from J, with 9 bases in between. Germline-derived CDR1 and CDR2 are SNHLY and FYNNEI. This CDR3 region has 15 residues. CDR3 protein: CASSVFATNTGELFF. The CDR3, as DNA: TGTGCCAGCAGTGTGTTTGCTACGAACACCGGGGAGCTGTTTTTT. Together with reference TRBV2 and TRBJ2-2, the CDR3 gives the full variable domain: EPEVTQTPSHQVTQMGQEVILRCVPISNHLYFYWYRQILGQKVEFLVSFYNNEISEKSEIFDDQFSVERPDGSNFTLKIRSTKLEDSAMYFCASSVFATNTGELFFGEGSRLTVL.

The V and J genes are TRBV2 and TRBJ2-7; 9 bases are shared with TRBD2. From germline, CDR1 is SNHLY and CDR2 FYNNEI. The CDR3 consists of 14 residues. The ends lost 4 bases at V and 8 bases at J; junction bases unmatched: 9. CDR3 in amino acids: CASSGLAGTGKQYF. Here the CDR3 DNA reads TGTGCCAGCAGTGGGCTAGCGGGAACGGGGAAGCAGTACTTC.